This T cell receptor (beta chain) was documented in a study of cytomegalovirus exposure and HLA in healthy donors. This CDR3 region has 15 residues. J was trimmed by 0 bases and V by 0 bases; bases with no gene match: 2. Germline V gives CDR1 SGHAT, CDR2 FQDESV (reference sequence). Produced via immunoSEQ multiplex PCR; TCRdb's table is partial and in-frame only. The table shows approximately 160,000 clones, with about 90% occurring only once. The rearrangement joins TRBV11-1 to TRBJ2-7, with TRBD1 identical over 7 bases. This sequence was found in a young man in good health and CMV-seropositive. Sequences were obtained from PBMCs. CDR3 sequence: CASSLATGVSYEQYF. In DNA, the CDR3 is TGTGCCAGCAGCTTAGCTACAGGGGTCTCCTACGAGCAGTACTTC. Looking up the rest from reference TRBV11-1 and TRBJ2-7 gives the full variable domain: EAEVAQSPRYKITEKSQAVAFWCDPISGHATLYWYRQILGQGPELLVQFQDESVVDDSQLPKDRFSAERLKGVDSTLKIQPAELGDSAMYLCASSLATGVSYEQYFGPGTRLTVT.